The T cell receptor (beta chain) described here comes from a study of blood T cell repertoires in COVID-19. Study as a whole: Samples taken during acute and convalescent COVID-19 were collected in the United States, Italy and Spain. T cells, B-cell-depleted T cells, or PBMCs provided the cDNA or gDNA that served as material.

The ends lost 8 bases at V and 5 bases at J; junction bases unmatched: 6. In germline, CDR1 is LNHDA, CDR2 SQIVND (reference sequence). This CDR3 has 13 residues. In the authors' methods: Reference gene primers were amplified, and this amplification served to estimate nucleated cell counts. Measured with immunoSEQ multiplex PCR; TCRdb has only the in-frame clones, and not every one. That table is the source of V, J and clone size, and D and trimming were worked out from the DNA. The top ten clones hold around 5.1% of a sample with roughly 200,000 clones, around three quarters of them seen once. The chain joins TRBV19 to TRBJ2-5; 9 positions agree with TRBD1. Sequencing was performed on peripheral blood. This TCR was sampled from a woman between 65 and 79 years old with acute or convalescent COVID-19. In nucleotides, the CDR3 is TGTGCCAGTGGACAGGGGAGAGGTGAGACCCAGTACTTC. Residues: CASGQGRGETQYF.